The next 26 T cell receptor beta chains were all read from a single sample in a study of cytomegalovirus exposure and HLA in healthy donors. The table came from immunoSEQ multiplex PCR; TCRdb's copy has only in-frame clones and leaves some out. Of 50,000 to 65,000 clones listed, approximately 95% are singletons. The sequenced material came from PBMCs. All receptors come from a woman aged 18 to 35 in good health and CMV-seropositive.

V and J are TRBV7-9 and TRBJ1-6, with a tentative D call TRBD1 (5 bases). Germline CDR1 and CDR2: SEHNR and FQNEAQ (reference sequence). V shed 3 bases and J shed 9 bases, with 15 bases lying between them. The CDR3 is made up of 15 amino acids. In DNA form, the CDR3 reads TGTGCCAGCAGCTTTCTGCCAGGGATGGTTTCACCCCTCCACTTT. It codes for CASSFLPGMVSPLHF.

V gene TRBV2 combines with J gene TRBJ2-2, with 11 bases fitting TRBD2. The CDR3 spans 14 residues. Germline CDR1 and CDR2: SNHLY and FYNNEI. CDR3 sequence (DNA): TGTGTCACTAGCGGGGGCCCGTTCTCCGAGGAGCTGTTTTTT. Translated, it gives CVTSGGPFSEELFF.

V gene TRBV19 combines with J gene TRBJ2-7, with D possibly matching TRBD1 (6 bases). Germline V gene lookup returns CDR1 LNHDA and CDR2 SQIVND (reference sequence). Trimming removed 0 bases from V and 2 bases from J, with 17 bases in between. The length of the CDR3 is 17 residues. The CDR3 DNA reads as TGTGCCAGTAGTATAGAACTACAGGGTTGGGGAACCTACGAGCAGTACTTC. It specifies CASSIELQGWGTYEQYF.

On this clone itself: Mismatch with germline at one junction end may stem from a read error. DNA of the CDR3: TGTGCCAGCAGCTCCCAACCCTTAGGGGGGGCTATCTTC. Translating gives CASSSQPLGGAIF. The V and J genes are TRBV13 and TRBJ2-7, with D possibly TRBD2 on 7 matching bases. The CDR3 has 13 residues. Germline V CDR1 and CDR2: PRHDT, FYEKMQ (reference sequence).

This sequence joins TRBV19 and TRBJ1-2, with 11 bases matching TRBD1. Germline V gene data show CDR1 as LNHDA and CDR2 as SQIVND (reference sequence). The CDR3 has 15 amino acids. V was pared by 5 bases and J by 6 bases, with 8 bases of the junction left unmatched. CDR3 protein: CASSSGTGGVNGYTF. The DNA for the CDR3 is TGTGCCAGTAGTTCCGGGACAGGGGGTGTGAATGGCTACACCTTC.

This chain uses TRBV5-1 with TRBJ2-7, with TRBD1 identical over 9 bases. Germline V gene sequence: CDR1 SGHRS, CDR2 YFSETQ. The CDR3 totals 15 residues. Losses at the gene ends were 3 bases for V and 4 bases for J; bases not matched to a gene: 8. In nucleotides, the CDR3 is TGCGCCAGCAGCTCCGGGACAGGGAAATTTTACGAGCAGTACTTC. Encoded protein: CASSSGTGKFYEQYF.

The V call is TRBV9, the J call TRBJ1-1; D is perhaps TRBD1 (5 bases). Germline CDR1 SGDLS, CDR2 YYNGEE. Trimming left V 4 bases short and J 6 bases short, with 13 bases between. The length of the CDR3 is 13 residues. The CDR3 DNA reads as TGTGCCAGCAGCAAGACAGATTTCGCTGAAGCTTTCTTT. Translation gives CASSKTDFAEAFF. Filled out from reference TRBV9 and TRBJ1-1, the complete variable domain reads DSGVTQTPKHLITATGQRVTLRCSPRSGDLSVYWYQQSLDQGLQFLIQYYNGEERAKGNILERFSAQQFPDLHSELNLSSLELGDSALYFCASSKTDFAEAFFGQGTRLTVV.

V gene TRBV28 combines with J gene TRBJ1-5, with D possibly TRBD1 on 6 matching bases. The CDR3 covers 16 residues. Trimming removed 4 bases from V and 0 bases from J, with 13 bases in between. Germline CDR1 reads MDHEN; CDR2 reads SYDVKM. The CDR3 loop is CASSSPGQPSNQPQHF. The CDR3 DNA sequence: TGTGCCAGCAGTTCCCCGGGACAACCTAGCAATCAGCCCCAGCATTTT.

There are a few counts of this clone. The chain has TRBV6-4 and TRBJ2-1, with 7 bases that match TRBD1. V was pared by 10 bases and J by 8 bases, with 17 bases of the junction left unmatched. This CDR3 contains 15 residues. Germline CDR1 and CDR2: MRHNA and SNTAGT. The CDR3 bases are TGTGCCACTTCTCCGACAGGGTCCCCCGCCTATGAGCAGTTCTTC. This codes for CATSPTGSPAYEQFF.

The chain carries TRBV20-1 and TRBJ1-2; D gene ambiguous. Trimming took off 0 bases at V and 8 bases at J, with 7 bases between the two ends. The CDR3 totals 11 residues. CDR1 and CDR2 (germline): DFQATT, SNEGSKA (reference sequence). The CDR3 loop reads CSARESVGYTF. CDR3 in DNA: TGCAGTGCTAGAGAGTCCGTGGGCTACACCTTC.

The chain has TRBV6-5 and TRBJ1-1; D is unresolved. V gave up 2 bases and J gave up 1 base, with 5 bases separating them. The CDR3 totals 13 residues. Germline lookup yields CDR1 MNHEY and CDR2 SVGAGI. Here the CDR3 DNA reads TGTGCCAGCAGTTACCCAGAGAACACTGAAGCTTTCTTT. As protein: CASSYPENTEAFF.

The chain couples TRBV7-2 to TRBJ1-2, with a possible D match to TRBD1 (6 bases). The CDR3 is made up of 15 amino acids. V was clipped by 6 bases and J by 4 bases, with 18 bases between them. CDR1 is SGHTA and CDR2 is FQGNSA in the germline V gene. The CDR3 DNA reads TGTGCCAGCAGTTTATTGACAGGAGAGCGCTATGGCTACACCTTC. Translation: CASSLLTGERYGYTF. The entire variable domain, with the rest obtained from reference TRBV7-2 and TRBJ1-2, is as follows: GAGVSQSPSNKVTEKGKDVELRCDPISGHTALYWYRQSLGQGLEFLIYFQGNSAPDKSGLPSDRFSAERTGGSVSTLTIQRTQQEDSAVYLCASSLLTGERYGYTFGSGTRLTVV.

The table lists this clone with a few counts. The V call is TRBV11-1, the J call TRBJ2-7; D is unclear. Trimming cost V 5 bases and J 12 bases, with 17 bases left between them. The CDR3 spans 12 residues. The germline gives CDR1 SGHAT, CDR2 FQDESV (reference sequence). The CDR3 nucleotides are TGTGCCAGCAGCCCAGTTCGAGGTTCGCTGTACTTC. Its translation: CASSPVRGSLYF.

Only one count was recorded for this clone. CDR3 region: CASSPVDRVNQPQHF. The CDR3 DNA sequence: TGTGCCAGTAGTCCGGTGGACAGGGTCAATCAGCCCCAGCATTTT. This chain connects TRBV19 to TRBJ1-5; 8 bases match TRBD1. The V segment lost 5 bases and the J segment 3 bases; nucleotides outside the gene matches: 6. The CDR3 consists of 15 residues. Looked up from germline, CDR1 is LNHDA and CDR2 is SQIVND (reference sequence). Full variable domain (outside the CDR3, taken from reference TRBV19 and TRBJ1-5): DGGITQSPKYLFRKEGQNVTLSCEQNLNHDAMYWYRQDPGQGLRLIYYSQIVNDFQKGDIAEGYSVSREKKESFPLTVTSAQKNPTAFYLCASSPVDRVNQPQHFGDGTRLSIL.

The chain couples TRBV27 to TRBJ2-1; TRBD2 aligns across 7 bases. Trimming took 1 base from V and 2 from J; bases not matched to a gene: 8. Germline V CDR1 and CDR2: MNHEY, SMNVEV (reference sequence). The CDR3 has 17 amino acids. This CDR3 is CASSLLSSGDPYNEQFF. The CDR3 region has the DNA TGTGCCAGCAGTTTATTGTCTAGCGGAGATCCCTACAATGAGCAGTTCTTC.

This clone was picked up one time. The chain uses TRBV7-2 and TRBJ2-7; a possible D gene is TRBD2 (5 bases). Germline CDR1 reads SGHTA; CDR2 reads FQGNSA. The CDR3 runs to 16 residues. V was shortened by 4 bases and J by 1 base, with 17 bases between the two germline ends. The CDR3 sequence: CASSSVGGRVSYEQYF. CDR3 DNA: TGTGCCAGCAGCTCGGTGGGTGGGCGGGTTTCCTACGAGCAGTACTTC.

The J gene is TRBJ2-2, the V gene TRBV7-9; 7 bases align to TRBD1. Trimming removed 10 bases from V and 3 bases from J; junction bases left unmatched: 8. Germline V CDR1 and CDR2: SEHNR, FQNEAQ (reference sequence). This CDR3 spans 14 amino acids. Here the CDR3 reads CATNTGADTGELFF. The CDR3 region has the DNA TGTGCCACCAACACAGGGGCTGACACCGGGGAGCTGTTTTTT.

The genes are TRBV27 and TRBJ2-3, with 7 bases aligning to TRBD2. Per germline, CDR1 MNHEY and CDR2 SMNVEV (reference sequence). This CDR3 is built from 17 residues. V lost 0 bases and J lost 2; bases outside the gene matches: 8. The chain's CDR3 is CASSLSVSGAFTDTQYF. For the CDR3, the DNA is TGTGCCAGCAGTTTATCGGTCAGCGGGGCCTTCACAGATACGCAGTATTTT.

The chain couples TRBV14 to TRBJ2-7; TRBD1 matches 8 bases. Germline CDR1 is SGHDN and CDR2 is FVKESK. The CDR3 totals 14 residues. Trimming cost V 5 bases and J 0 bases; bases outside gene matches: 3. Here the CDR3 DNA reads TGTGCCAGCAGCTCACAGGGGGGCTCCTACGAGCAGTACTTC. Encoded protein: CASSSQGGSYEQYF.

The rearrangement uses TRBV12-2 and TRBJ1-2; the D call TRBD1 from the table was never checked on the DNA. TRBV12-2 is given as a pseudogene. This CDR3 has 20 residues. The CDR3: CASRLLPDRKNVGADYGYTF. Written as DNA, the CDR3 is TGTGCAAGTCGCCTCCTCCCGGACAGGAAGAATGTAGGGGCAGACTATGGCTACACCTTC.

The chain has TRBV28 and TRBJ2-6; D gene unclear. The length of the CDR3 is 14 residues. V was trimmed by 3 bases and J by 0 bases, leaving 3 bases between them. Germline V gene data show CDR1 as MDHEN and CDR2 as SYDVKM. DNA of the CDR3: TGTGCCAGCAGTTTCGGCTCTGGGGCCAACGTCCTGACTTTC. Encoded protein: CASSFGSGANVLTF. Combining the CDR3 with reference TRBV28 and TRBJ2-6 gives the whole variable domain DVKVTQSSRYLVKRTGEKVFLECVQDMDHENMFWYRQDPGLGLRLIYFSYDVKMKEKGDIPEGYSVSREKKERFSLILESASTNQTSMYLCASSFGSGANVLTFGAGSRLTVL.

The CDR3 coding sequence is TGTGCCACCAGCGTCAGGACAGGGGTAACCGGGGAGCTGTTTTTT. It yields the protein CATSVRTGVTGELFF. The rearrangement joins TRBV15 to TRBJ2-2, with 9 nucleotides matching TRBD1. The V gene end was trimmed by 5 bases and the J gene end by 5 bases; junction bases not matched to a gene: 6. The CDR3 has 15 amino acids. Germline V lookup: CDR1 LNHNV, CDR2 YYDKDF (reference sequence).

The chain links TRBV5-6 to TRBJ1-6; 7 nucleotides line up with TRBD1. CDR3 length: 16 residues. With V trimmed by 5 bases and J by 6 bases, 11 bases remained unmatched. Germline V lookup: CDR1 SGHDT, CDR2 YYEEEE. The CDR3 here is CASSLFRDSFNSPLHF. CDR3 DNA: TGTGCCAGCAGTCTTTTTAGGGACAGCTTTAATTCACCCCTCCACTTT.

J is TRBJ1-2 and V is TRBV2; 7 bases align to TRBD1. Germline V CDR1 and CDR2: SNHLY, FYNNEI. This CDR3 is built from 13 residues. With 8 bases clipped from V and 1 base from J, the junction kept 4 bases outside the gene matches. CDR3 residues: CASGTAYNYGYTF. The CDR3 bases are TGTGCCAGCGGGACAGCTTATAACTATGGCTACACCTTC.

The chain links TRBV12-5 to TRBJ2-1; D is perhaps TRBD1 (6 bases). This CDR3 has 12 residues. CDR1 LGHNT and CDR2 FRNRAP come from the germline V gene. The ends were cut back, 2 bases at V and 12 bases at J, with 11 bases in the middle. The CDR3: CASGLPGQLQFF. Here the CDR3 DNA reads TGTGCTAGTGGTTTGCCAGGACAGCTGCAGTTCTTC.

V and J are TRBV7-3 and TRBJ1-2; D perhaps matches TRBD1 (6 bases). V dropped 3 bases and J dropped 8 bases, with 13 bases sitting between them. The CDR3 runs 13 residues. The germline gives CDR1 SGHTA, CDR2 FQGTGA. The CDR3 nucleotides are TGTGCCAGCAGCTTGGAAGGGGGTAGCGGCTACACCTTC. Amino acid sequence: CASSLEGGSGYTF.